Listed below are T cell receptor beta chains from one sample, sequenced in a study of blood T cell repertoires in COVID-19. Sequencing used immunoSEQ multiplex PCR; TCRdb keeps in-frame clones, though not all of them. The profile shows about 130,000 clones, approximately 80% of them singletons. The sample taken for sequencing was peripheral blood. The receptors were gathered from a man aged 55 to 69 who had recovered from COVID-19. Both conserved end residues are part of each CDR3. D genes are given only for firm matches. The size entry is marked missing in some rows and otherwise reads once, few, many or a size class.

CASSATGTNSPLHF | TGCGCCAGCAGCGCCACAGGGACAAATTCACCCCTCCACTTT | TRBJ1-6 | TRBV5-1 | 14 | . | .
CASSRLQGGSGELFF | TGTGCCAGCAGCCGCCTCCAGGGCGGGAGCGGGGAGCTGTTTTTT | TRBJ2-2 | TRBV3-1/TRBV3-2 | 15 | few | TRBD2
CASRSGGRGYEQYF | TGTGCCAGCAGGAGCGGGGGCAGAGGCTACGAGCAGTACTTC | TRBJ2-7 | TRBV6-7 | 14 | . | TRBD2
CASSQALTGASPLHF | TGTGCCAGCAGCCAAGCCCTGACAGGGGCTTCACCCCTCCACTTT | TRBJ1-6 | TRBV3-1/TRBV3-2 | 15 | . | TRBD1
CASSSSGGAAVTQYF | TGTGCCAGCAGTTCTAGCGGGGGGGCCGCGGTGACCCAGTACTTC | TRBJ2-5 | TRBV27 | 15 | . | TRBD2
CSVKLAGVYNEQFF | TGCAGCGTGAAGCTAGCGGGAGTCTACAATGAGCAGTTCTTC | TRBJ2-1 | TRBV29-1 | 14 | . | TRBD2
CASSDSASGYNEQFF | TGTGCCAGCAGTGACTCTGCTAGCGGATACAATGAGCAGTTCTTC | TRBJ2-1 | TRBV6-4 | 15 | . | TRBD2
CASSPLRDSNSPLHF | TGTGCCAGCTCACCACTCCGGGACAGCAATTCACCCCTCCACTTT | TRBJ1-6 | TRBV18 | 15 | . | TRBD1
CASSLAANLDYGYTF | TGCGCCAGCAGCTTGGCTGCTAACCTGGACTATGGCTACACCTTC | TRBJ1-2 | TRBV5-1 | 15 | . | .
CSVDVAGAQETQYF | TGCAGCGTTGATGTAGCGGGGGCCCAAGAGACCCAGTACTTC | TRBJ2-5 | TRBV29-1 | 14 | . | TRBD2
CASSLTTARNTQYF | TGTGCCAGCAGCTTAACCACAGCAAGGAACACGCAGTATTTT | TRBJ2-3 | TRBV13 | 14 | . | .
CASSLRQTDTQYF | TGTGCCAGCAGTCTGCGGCAGACAGATACGCAGTATTTT | TRBJ2-3 | TRBV27 | 13 | . | .
CASLGRTYYGYTF | TGTGCCAGCCTTGGCCGGACTTACTATGGCTACACCTTC | TRBJ1-2 | TRBV28 | 13 | . | .
CASSGRHITDTQYF | TGTGCCAGCAGTGGCCGACATATCACAGATACGCAGTATTTT | TRBJ2-3 | TRBV25-1 | 14 | . | .
CASSLGLAGLSSYNEQFF | TGTGCCAGCAGCTTGGGACTAGCGGGACTGAGCTCCTACAATGAGCAGTTCTTC | TRBJ2-1 | TRBV7-2 | 18 | once | TRBD2
CASSIVQRGDNEQFF | TGTGCCAGTAGTATAGTGCAGCGGGGGGACAATGAGCAGTTCTTC | TRBJ2-1 | TRBV19 | 15 | . | TRBD2
CATPRGGWGLDEQFF | TGTGCCACCCCCCGGGGAGGGTGGGGTCTCGATGAGCAGTTCTTC | TRBJ2-1 | TRBV10-3 | 15 | . | TRBD2
CASISPPADTQYF | TGTGCCAGCATCTCACCCCCCGCGGATACGCAGTATTTT | TRBJ2-3 | TRBV9 | 13 | . | .
CATGGGRDREAFF | TGTGCCACCGGAGGGGGTCGGGACAGAGAAGCTTTCTTT | TRBJ1-1 | TRBV19 | 13 | . | TRBD1
CTSSRDHGQGAYF | TGCACCAGCAGCCGAGACCACGGACAGGGCGCGTACTTC | TRBJ2-7 | TRBV1 | 13 | . | .
CASSQGQGVYEQYF | TGTGCCAGCAGCCAGGGACAGGGGGTCTACGAGCAGTACTTC | TRBJ2-7 | TRBV14 | 14 | . | TRBD1
CASSFGRGTNEKLFF | TGTGCCAGCAGCTTTGGCCGGGGTACTAATGAAAAACTGTTTTTT | TRBJ1-4 | TRBV7-2 | 15 | . | .
CASSREGFGSDTQYF | TGCGCCAGCAGCCGGGAGGGGTTCGGGAGTGATACGCAGTATTTT | TRBJ2-3 | TRBV5-1 | 15 | . | TRBD2
CASSLASRGSGGYTF | TGTGCCAGCAGCTTAGCGTCTCGGGGAAGTGGGGGCTACACCTTC | TRBJ1-2 | TRBV7-2 | 15 | . | .
CASSIELAGVGELFF | TGTGCCAGTAGTATCGAACTAGCGGGAGTTGGGGAGCTGTTTTTT | TRBJ2-2 | TRBV19 | 15 | . | TRBD2
CASSVEGAGTFGYTF | TGTGCCAGCAGCGTAGAGGGGGCTGGTACCTTTGGCTACACCTTC | TRBJ1-2 | TRBV9 | 15 | . | TRBD1
CASRTSGGSGGELFF | TGTGCCAGCAGGACTAGCGGGGGGAGTGGCGGGGAGCTGTTTTTT | TRBJ2-2 | TRBV6-6 | 15 | . | TRBD2
CASSWGTGGKETQYF | TGTGCCAGCAGCTGGGGGACAGGGGGAAAAGAGACCCAGTACTTC | TRBJ2-5 | TRBV5-6 | 15 | . | TRBD1
CASSIIGERDTQYF | TGTGCCAGTAGTATAATCGGGGAGCGGGATACGCAGTATTTT | TRBJ2-3 | TRBV19 | 14 | . | .
CASSIAQGAPGNQPQHF | TGTGCCAGTAGTATAGCGCAGGGGGCGCCGGGCAATCAGCCCCAGCATTTT | TRBJ1-5 | TRBV19 | 17 | . | TRBD1
CASSFSPVDRYEEAFF | TGTGCCAGCAGTTTCTCCCCAGTTGACAGGTACGAGGAAGCTTTCTTT | TRBJ1-1 | TRBV6-2/TRBV6-3 | 16 | . | .
CASSLVTSGEQFF | TGTGCCAGCAGCTTAGTGACTAGCGGGGAGCAGTTCTTC | TRBJ2-1 | TRBV11-3 | 13 | . | TRBD2